Below, 5 T cell receptor beta chains from the same sample are listed, as sequenced in a study of T-cell memory formation after mild COVID-19. TCRdb reprocessed the 5' RACE reads via MiXCR and lists one record per CDR3 protein. The data contain over 500,000 distinct CDR3 sequences, 15% to 20% of them singletons. Sequenced material: PBMCs or a T cell subset sorted from them (not recorded which). Every receptor here comes from an adult woman who had mild COVID-19 (a few samples of this study predate the infection). Cell type and time point are not known.

This clonotype was picked up many times. The genes are TRBV12-3 or TRBV12-4 and TRBJ2-3; no definite D call. This CDR3 comprises 11 residues. Deletions cut 3 bases from V and 6 bases from J, with 4 bases between. Here the CDR3 reads CASSFGDTQYF. The CDR3 nucleotides read TGTGCCAGCAGTTTCGGGGATACGCAGTATTTT.

This clonotype was observed a handful of times. J is TRBJ1-2 and V is TRBV4-2; no clear D. The germline V and J ends were trimmed by 2 bases and 7 bases, with 14 bases remaining between them. There are 14 residues in the CDR3. Looked up from germline, CDR1 is LGHNA and CDR2 is YNFKEQ. Here the CDR3 DNA reads TGTGCCAGCAGCCAATCGAACACAGTACTTGGCTACACCTTC. Protein product: CASSQSNTVLGYTF.

This clonotype was seen at least ten times. The chain links TRBV23-1 to TRBJ2-7; 9 nucleotides match TRBD1. TRBV23-1 is an open reading frame whose function is uncertain. V lost 2 bases, J lost 5 bases, and 7 bases stayed unmatched. This CDR3 is 15 amino acids long. CDR3 residues: CASSQPGTGSDEQYF. CDR3 DNA sequence: TGCGCCAGCAGTCAACCCGGGACAGGGTCCGACGAGCAGTACTTC.

This chain connects TRBV5-6 to TRBJ2-7; weak D call: TRBD1 (5 bases). Germline V lookup: CDR1 SGHDT, CDR2 YYEEEE. The CDR3 is 14 residues long. V was trimmed by 2 bases and J by 4 bases, leaving 13 bases between them. The CDR3 DNA is TGTGCCAGCAGCTTCGGCCAGGGAATATACGAGCAGTACTTC. Residues: CASSFGQGIYEQYF. The full variable domain, rest sourced from reference TRBV5-6 and TRBJ2-7, is DAGVTQSPTHLIKTRGQQVTLRCSPKSGHDTVSWYQQALGQGPQFIFQYYEEEERQRGNFPDRFSGHQFPNYSSELNVNALLLGDSALYLCASSFGQGIYEQYFGPGTRLTVT.

This clonotype was picked up a small number of times. The chain is built from TRBV21-1 and TRBJ2-3. TRBV21-1 is a pseudogene segment. CDR3 length equals 16 residues. The CDR3 bases are TGTGCCAGCAGCACCGACGGAGAATCTAGCACAGATACGCAGTATTTT. It translates to CASSTDGESSTDTQYF.